Listed below are T cell receptor beta chains from one sample, sequenced in a study of cytomegalovirus exposure and HLA in healthy donors. Profiling relied on immunoSEQ multiplex PCR, and the TCRdb table lists in-frame clones only, not all of them. The sample carries 160,000 or so clones, about 80% recorded once. Material for sequencing was PBMCs. The receptors shown here come from a man aged 30 to 39 in good health and CMV-seropositive. Both conserved end residues are trimmed from each CDR3. Not every row has a clone size; where given, it reads once, few, many or a size class.

clone_size	v_call	j_call	cdr3_aa
NA	TRBV14	TRBJ2-3	ASSPWTSADTQY
NA	TRBV19	TRBJ1-5	ASMGGDNQPQH
NA	TRBV5-8	TRBJ2-3	ASSLAPTSTDTQY
NA	TRBV30	TRBJ2-1	ACTTLAGGDDEQF
NA	TRBV9	TRBJ1-2	ASSVGQGNYGYT
NA	TRBV2	TRBJ1-5	ASREDRAQPQH
NA	TRBV27	TRBJ2-3	ASMARGARPDTQY
NA	TRBV9	TRBJ1-1	ASSVNPVEVGSTEAF
NA	TRBV4-1	TRBJ2-6	ASSQVIGVSGANVLT
NA	TRBV2	TRBJ2-7	ASSENRDSRYEQY
once	TRBV9	TRBJ2-1	ASSVVAGAPSSYNEQF
NA	TRBV6-1	TRBJ2-5	ASSETAGGWETQY
NA	TRBV30	TRBJ2-3	AWSVEPVGLAGGPRTDTQY
once	TRBV4-1	TRBJ1-1	ASSRGQATNTEAF
NA	TRBV7-3	TRBJ1-1	ASSLTAGQTEAF
NA	TRBV27	TRBJ1-1	ASREGEGHTEAF
once	TRBV7-3	TRBJ2-7	ASSLTGQGSEQY
NA	TRBV6-1	TRBJ1-3	ASSGGQGPGNTIY
few	TRBV5-5	TRBJ1-3	ASSTDPFSGNTIY
few	TRBV28	TRBJ2-7	ASSAPGTGFYEQY
NA	TRBV6-1	TRBJ2-7	ASHAGSSYEQY
NA	TRBV7-8	TRBJ1-2	ASSFESNYGYT
NA	TRBV11-1	TRBJ2-5	ASSFPGAEETQY
few	TRBV15	TRBJ1-6	ATSRETGKNSPLH
NA	TRBV2	TRBJ2-5	ASSPTGVETQY
few	TRBV25-1	TRBJ2-2	ASIPGGPGGELF
NA	TRBV27	TRBJ2-1	ASSSRPRQGYEQF
NA	TRBV2	TRBJ2-5	ASSDDRGRETQY
few	TRBV27	TRBJ2-3	ASRPLSTDTQY
NA	TRBV11-2	TRBJ2-7	ASSPILAGSEQY
once	TRBV28	TRBJ1-2	ASSPPAANRRGYT
NA	TRBV28	TRBJ2-7	ATVGDSYEQY
NA	TRBV11-1	TRBJ2-7	ASSLVPSGSYEQY
NA	TRBV15	TRBJ2-5	ATSTRTGRETQY
NA	TRBV11-2	TRBJ2-1	ASSPPAGDYNEQF
NA	TRBV9	TRBJ2-1	ASSVATETSGVNEQF
NA	TRBV6-5	TRBJ2-3	ASSQGVDTQY
few	TRBV6-5	TRBJ1-6	ASKTGARDSPLH
NA	TRBV28	TRBJ2-3	ASSPQGGGTDTQY
NA	TRBV10-3	TRBJ2-4	ATTDGGQNIQY
NA	TRBV27	TRBJ2-3	ASSLGGGTDTQY
NA	TRBV7-2	TRBJ2-1	ASSLAQGGRRF
NA	TRBV19	TRBJ1-5	ASSIGRRDSYNQPQH
NA	TRBV6-1	TRBJ1-5	ASSDGMGGSPNQPQH
NA	TRBV7-2	TRBJ2-7	ASSYRGGDEQY
NA	TRBV28	TRBJ1-2	ASSLRDRANYGYT
NA	TRBV6-5	TRBJ1-6	ASRSTGGRGSPLH
NA	TRBV15	TRBJ2-3	ATTTSGGTDTQY
NA	TRBV30	TRBJ2-1	AWILAAGPYNEQF
NA	TRBV5-6	NA	ASSTTGNEQY
NA	TRBV23-1	TRBJ1-1	ASSQPSTGVEPGSCSTEAF
NA	TRBV1	TRBJ2-5	TSSQEMSSWTWPVAGVSQETQY
once	TRBV28	TRBJ1-2	ASSLLAASTNYGYT
NA	TRBV11-2	TRBJ1-3	ASSSGTGGNTIY
NA	TRBV15	TRBJ2-5	ATSRKRQGGGLGETQY